These T cell receptor beta chains were read from a single sample in a study of blood T cell repertoires in COVID-19. The assay was immunoSEQ multiplex PCR, and TCRdb's table has in-frame clones only and misses some. The sample has around 150,000 clones, just over 90% seen once; the top ten hold approximately 2%. Sample: peripheral blood. All receptors come from a woman between 55 and 75 years old with COVID-19, enrolled during active disease. Each CDR3 is given with its conserved first and last residue. Fields, in order: V gene, CDR3 length, CDR3 protein.

>TRBV12-5|15
CASGLGRRGGTEAFF
>TRBV9|13
CASSPRPGGPLHF
>TRBV11-2|15
CASSSPKRQGHGYTF
>TRBV5-4|16
CASSLDSPGQGSPLHF
>TRBV6-5|14
CASKKAIDNYGYTF
>TRBV11-2|15
CASSFRGTENEKLFF
>TRBV19|14
CASSPSRGRDGYTF
>TRBV6-5|16
CASSYSLGGGVTEAFF
>TRBV19|13
CASSIDRIQPQHF
>TRBV7-2|14
CASSPGYGGTEAFF
>TRBV20-1|15
CSARALGVTAGELFF
>TRBV6-1|13
CASSEDRTQPQHF
>TRBV4-3|15
CASSQAQGDNSPLHF
>TRBV6-2/TRBV6-3|14
CASSYDRAYAEAFF
>TRBV19|15
CASTAGIRSGNTIYF
>TRBV6-1|18
CASSDYNGQGVRNTEAFF
>TRBV19|13
CASSRSGVYEQYF
>TRBV6-2/TRBV6-3|14
CASSYSVEGTEAFF
>TRBV5-1|13
CASSGTPYNEQFF
>TRBV9|18
CASSASGARYGGDSPLHF
>TRBV7-9|14
CATLAGRGIDGYTF
>TRBV2|15
CASSEVRGPGNTIYF
>TRBV19|14
CASSGGQNYEKLFF
>TRBV6-5|15
CASSYTAGGSDTQYF
>TRBV13|15
CASSSQTGMGTEAFF
>TRBV6-1|15
CASSERPPDNSPLHF
>TRBV6-6|15
CASSYRGRATGELFF
>TRBV29-1|11
CSVDRAFTATF
>TRBV6-4|19
CASSDSRAPPPQEYHEQYF
>TRBV11-2|15
CASSWDRGIFYGYTF
>TRBV15|15
CATSRDRQGMNEQFF
>TRBV12-3/TRBV12-4|12
CASRTENTEAFF
>TRBV3-1/TRBV3-2|17
CASSAKPGTAKVDEQFF
>TRBV4-2|14
CASRPGTVNTEAFF
>TRBV18|18
CASSPRTGEASGANVLTF
>TRBV20-1|11
CSAPGGHGYTF
>TRBV5-4|14
CASSAGTFSDTQYF
>TRBV9|18
CASSARDSFGSYNSPLHF
>TRBV5-4|16
CASSLAGGGAGYEQYF
>TRBV11-3|13
CASSLDSNTEAFF
>TRBV5-1|16
CASSLAGGRLNSPLHF
>TRBV27|15
CASSPSLGADYGYTF
>TRBV7-9|18
CASSSTGLAGSTSYEQYF
>TRBV29-1|16
CSVEPVGDRIYNEQFF